At least ten counts were recorded for the clone carrying this T cell receptor (beta chain). What it recognizes is unknown. TCRdb re-derived calls from the 5' RACE reads in MiXCR, one entry per CDR3 protein. The sample holds roughly 7,000 distinct CDR3 sequences; about 14% are singletons and the top ten take about a tenth. The length of the CDR3 is 12 residues. Per germline, CDR1 SGHRS and CDR2 YFSETQ. Trimming shortened V by 5 bases and J by 3 bases, and 8 bases separated the two germline ends. The data belong to a study of spatial heterogeneity in lung cancer. Broader study findings: Tumors with more nonsynonymous mutations had more expanded intratumoral alpha and beta TCRs. The study estimated approximately 7% alpha and approximately 14% beta chain coverage of tumor T cells.

Time point of the sample: sample taken at primary tumor resection. The donors, approximately 66 patients with untreated early-stage non-small cell lung cancer, provided the samples. The V call is TRBV5-1, the J call TRBJ1-2; the D gene is possibly TRBD1 (5 bases). The input for sequencing was lung tumor tissue, taken at surgery. This sequence was found in a male donor with early-stage non-small cell lung cancer. For the CDR3, the DNA is TGCGCCAGCAGTGGAGGGGACTATGGCTACACCTTC. This encodes CASSGGDYGYTF.